The T cell receptor (beta chain) described here comes from a study of shared clonotypes between healthy human individuals. This CDR3 is built from 15 residues. The V gene lost 6 bases and the J gene lost 2 bases, with 16 bases spanning the gap. From germline, CDR1 is MNHNS and CDR2 SASEGT. Assay: immunoSEQ multiplex PCR; the TCRdb copy retains only in-frame clones and omits some. The sample contains 1,500,000 or so clones, roughly 96% of which appear only once. V gene TRBV6-1 combines with J gene TRBJ1-2, with D perhaps matching TRBD1 (6 bases). This clonotype originated in a man aged 25 to 40 in good health. Sequencing was done on a sample of naive CD4+ T cells sorted from blood. Subset given: CD45RA+ positively selected. The CDR3 loop reads CASRPNLDRNYGYTF. The CDR3 region has the DNA TGTGCCAGCAGGCCCAACCTTGACAGGAACTATGGCTACACCTTC.